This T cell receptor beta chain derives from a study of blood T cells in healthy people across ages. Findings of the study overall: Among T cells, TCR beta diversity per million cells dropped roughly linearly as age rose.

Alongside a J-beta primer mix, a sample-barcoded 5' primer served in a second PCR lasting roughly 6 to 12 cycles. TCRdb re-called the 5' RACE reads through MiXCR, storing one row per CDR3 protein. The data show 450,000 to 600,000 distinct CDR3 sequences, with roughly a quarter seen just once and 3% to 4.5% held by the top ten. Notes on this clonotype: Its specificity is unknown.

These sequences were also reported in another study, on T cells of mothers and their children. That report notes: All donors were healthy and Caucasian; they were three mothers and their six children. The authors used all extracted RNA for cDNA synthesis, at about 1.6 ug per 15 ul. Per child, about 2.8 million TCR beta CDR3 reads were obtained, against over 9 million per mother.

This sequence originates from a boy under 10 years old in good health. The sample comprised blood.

Here the CDR3 DNA reads TGTGCCAGCAGCCTATATACCCAGCAGCAGTACTTC. It specifies CASSLYTQQQYF. The genes are TRBV7-6 and TRBJ2-7, with D hard to call. This CDR3 has 12 residues. In germline, CDR1 is SGHVS, CDR2 FNYEAQ. V lost 5 bases, J lost 8 bases, and 13 bases lay in between.